What follows are 26 T cell receptor beta chains derived from one specimen sequenced in a study of blood T cell repertoires in COVID-19 (TCRdb year 2020). The library was generated by the immunoSEQ multiplex PCR assay. TCRdb's version of the immuneACCESS table is confined to in-frame rearrangements and falls short of the full clone set. An unresolved V gene accounts for under half of the shortfall where checked; the remainder is of unknown origin. The sample table contains about 200,000 clones; only one count was recorded for around 89% of them. In total, the top ten clones hold 6.5% to 9% of the sample. The sample consisted of PBMCs or T cells enriched from blood (not recorded which). The receptors stem from a woman between 18 and 29 years old who had recovered from COVID-19.

This clone is a singleton in its sample. The V gene is TRBV19, the J gene TRBJ2-5; 10 bases agree with TRBD2. The CDR3 has 17 amino acids. V was pared by 6 bases and J by 2 bases, with 12 bases of the junction left unmatched. The germline V gene encodes CDR1 LNHDA and CDR2 SQIVND (reference sequence). This CDR3 is CASRSGGLATEQETQYF. The CDR3 DNA is TGTGCCAGTAGGTCCGGGGGACTAGCGACAGAACAAGAGACCCAGTACTTC. Drawing the rest from reference TRBV19 and TRBJ2-5, the complete variable domain is DGGITQSPKYLFRKEGQNVTLSCEQNLNHDAMYWYRQDPGQGLRLIYYSQIVNDFQKGDIAEGYSVSREKKESFPLTVTSAQKNPTAFYLCASRSGGLATEQETQYFGPGTRLLVL.

This chain connects TRBV12-3 or TRBV12-4 to TRBJ1-1; D is unclear. This CDR3 has 13 amino acids. V was clipped by 3 bases and J by 10 bases, with 15 bases between them. The CDR3 DNA reads TGTGCCAGCAGTTTTGTCCTAAACCGAGGAGCTTTCTTT. Its translation is CASSFVLNRGAFF.

This chain links TRBV19 with TRBJ1-5; 8 nucleotides match TRBD1. Trimming removed 8 bases from V and 7 bases from J; junction bases left unmatched: 7. The CDR3 runs 13 residues. Looked up from germline, CDR1 is LNHDA and CDR2 is SQIVND (reference sequence). The CDR3 coding sequence is TGTGCCAGTGGAGGACAGGGAAAACAGCCCCAGCATTTT. Amino acids: CASGGQGKQPQHF. The full variable domain, completed using reference TRBV19 and TRBJ1-5, is DGGITQSPKYLFRKEGQNVTLSCEQNLNHDAMYWYRQDPGQGLRLIYYSQIVNDFQKGDIAEGYSVSREKKESFPLTVTSAQKNPTAFYLCASGGQGKQPQHFGDGTRLSIL.

The chain recombines TRBV9 with TRBJ2-3; 12 bases are shared with TRBD2. The length of the CDR3 is 17 residues. Germline assignment: CDR1 SGDLS and CDR2 YYNGEE. V was clipped by 0 bases and J by 6 bases; unmatched bases: 8. The chain's CDR3 is CASSVAASGGAWDTQYF. The CDR3 coding sequence is TGTGCCAGCAGCGTAGCTGCTAGCGGGGGGGCATGGGATACGCAGTATTTT.

V usage is TRBV7-9 and J usage is TRBJ2-5; possible D gene TRBD1, 5 bases. Germline-derived CDR1 and CDR2 are SEHNR and FQNEAQ (reference sequence). The V and J ends lost 5 bases and 1 base respectively, with 11 bases between them. This CDR3 comprises 14 residues. The CDR3 sequence is CASSRDSFQETQYF. In DNA, the CDR3 is TGTGCCAGCAGCCGAGACAGCTTCCAAGAGACCCAGTACTTC.

The chain is built from TRBV10-2 and TRBJ1-6; 8 bases are shared with TRBD1. Germline-derived CDR1 and CDR2 are WSHSY and SAAADI. With V trimmed by 6 bases and J by 10 bases, 11 bases remained unmatched. CDR3 length: 15 residues. CDR3 bases: TGCGCCAGCAGAACCGGGACAGGCCCTGGATCACCCCTCCACTTT. Amino acid sequence: CASRTGTGPGSPLHF.

J is TRBJ1-2 and V is TRBV19; D is ambiguous. The ends were cut back, 0 bases at V and 7 bases at J, with 12 bases in the middle. The CDR3 is 14 residues long. The V gene's germline CDR1 is LNHDA and CDR2 SQIVND (reference sequence). CDR3 residues: CASSIDLFRGGYTF. The CDR3 DNA sequence: TGTGCCAGTAGTATAGATTTATTCCGAGGTGGCTACACCTTC. The variable domain in full, with the rest retrieved from reference TRBV19 and TRBJ1-2, is DGGITQSPKYLFRKEGQNVTLSCEQNLNHDAMYWYRQDPGQGLRLIYYSQIVNDFQKGDIAEGYSVSREKKESFPLTVTSAQKNPTAFYLCASSIDLFRGGYTFGSGTRLTVV.

This chain joins TRBV9 and TRBJ2-5; D is unclear. Trimming removed 4 bases at V and 4 bases at J, with 11 bases between. The CDR3 loop spans 13 amino acids. CDR1 is SGDLS and CDR2 is YYNGEE in the germline V gene. The CDR3 DNA is TGTGCCAGCAGCCCTGGGCCCGTAGAGACCCAGTACTTC. Encoded protein: CASSPGPVETQYF.

The V and J genes are TRBV21-1 and TRBJ1-5; the table names TRBD1, a call not compared with the DNA. TRBV21-1 is labeled a pseudogene. The CDR3 is 16 amino acids. As DNA, the CDR3 is TGTGCCAGCAGCAAAGTTTTCCCCAGGGGCAATCAGCCCCAGCATTTT. Protein: CASSKVFPRGNQPQHF.

This chain connects TRBV3-1 (or the pseudogene TRBV3-2) to TRBJ1-2, with D tentatively TRBD1 (5 bases). The CDR3 is 16 residues long. Germline V gives CDR1 LGHDT, CDR2 YNNKEL (reference sequence). Trimming took 1 base from V and 5 from J, leaving 17 bases between them. CDR3 protein: CASSQGGGTGLYGYTF. CDR3 coding DNA: TGTGCCAGCAGCCAAGGAGGCGGGACGGGCCTTTATGGCTACACCTTC.

The chain is built from TRBV11-2 and TRBJ2-1; 7 bases fit TRBD2. V gave up 1 base and J gave up 3 bases; unmatched junction bases: 3. The germline V gene encodes CDR1 SGHAT and CDR2 FQNNGV. This CDR3 has 15 residues. CDR3 sequence: CASSLVPGGYNEQFF. The CDR3 DNA is TGTGCCAGCAGCTTAGTTCCGGGGGGCTACAATGAGCAGTTCTTC.

The chain recombines TRBV28 with TRBJ1-3; D is possibly TRBD1 (6 bases). V was clipped by 2 bases and J by 5 bases, with 13 bases between them. CDR3 length: 15 amino acids. Looked up from germline, CDR1 is MDHEN and CDR2 is SYDVKM. The CDR3 protein is CASSLGRGPRNTIYF. In nucleotides, the CDR3 is TGTGCCAGCAGTTTAGGCAGGGGTCCCCGAAACACCATATATTTT.

This chain connects TRBV21-1 to TRBJ1-5; TRBD1, the D gene given by the table, was not confirmed from the DNA. TRBV21-1 is marked as a pseudogene. The CDR3 has 18 amino acids. In DNA form, the CDR3 reads TGTGCCAGCAGCAAAGTCTGGGGCGTTCCCTATAGCAATCAGCCCCAGCATTTT. This codes for CASSKVWGVPYSNQPQHF.

This clone was seen repeatedly, ten times or more. The V call is TRBV7-9, the J call TRBJ2-1, with D possibly matching TRBD2 (5 bases). Germline CDR1 and CDR2: SEHNR and FQNEAQ (reference sequence). The CDR3 contains 13 residues. V lost 6 bases and J lost 5, with 11 bases in between. The CDR3 region has the DNA TGTGCCAGCAGATCGGGGTTCAACAATGAGCAGTTCTTC. It is translated as CASRSGFNNEQFF.

V usage is TRBV6-5 and J usage is TRBJ1-1; TRBD1 agrees at 8 bases. The germline CDR1 and CDR2 sequences are MNHEY and SVGAGI. The CDR3 is made up of 15 amino acids. V dropped 0 bases and J dropped 6; count of bases not matched to a gene: 6. This CDR3 reads CASSYSGQGGPEAFF. The CDR3 bases are TGTGCCAGCAGTTACTCTGGACAGGGAGGGCCTGAAGCTTTCTTT.

This rearrangement joins TRBV4-1 to TRBJ1-2; TRBD1 is a possible D gene (6 bases). V lost 1 base, J lost 11 bases, and 8 bases lay in between. The CDR3 runs to 11 residues. CDR1 MGHRA and CDR2 YSYEKL come from the germline V gene. The CDR3 spells CASSQGGLYTF. CDR3 nucleotide sequence: TGCGCCAGCAGCCAAGGGGGGCTATACACCTTC.

In this sample, this clone turned up once. Other DNA sequences in this specimen translate into the identical CDR3. V gene TRBV2 combines with J gene TRBJ1-2; perhaps TRBD1 as D (6 bases). Per germline, CDR1 SNHLY and CDR2 FYNNEI. The CDR3 contains 13 residues. V was clipped by 4 bases and J by 3 bases, with 9 bases between them. CDR3 amino acids: CASSATGYYGYTF. The CDR3 DNA follows: TGTGCCAGCAGTGCGACAGGATACTATGGCTACACCTTC.

This chain uses TRBV9 with TRBJ1-1; 11 positions agree with TRBD1. Germline trimming cut 3 bases from V and 5 bases from J; bases unmatched to any gene: 15. CDR3 size: 18 residues. Germline V lookup: CDR1 SGDLS, CDR2 YYNGEE. The DNA for the CDR3 is TGTGCCAGCAGCGCGTCCCTCTCCGGGACAGGGGGTATGACTGAAGCTTTCTTT. It is translated as CASSASLSGTGGMTEAFF.

The chain uses TRBV28 and TRBJ2-1, with 10 bases identical to TRBD1. The V gene end was trimmed by 8 bases and the J gene end by 6 bases; junction bases not matched to a gene: 10. The germline gives CDR1 MDHEN, CDR2 SYDVKM. The CDR3 totals 15 residues. CDR3 sequence: CASLTEGQGPNEQFF. CDR3 coding DNA: TGTGCCAGCCTAACCGAGGGACAGGGGCCCAATGAGCAGTTCTTC.

This clone was counted a few times. The chain is built from TRBV25-1 and TRBJ1-1, with 9 bases fitting TRBD1. This CDR3 has 15 amino acids. Per the germline V gene, CDR1 is MGHDK and CDR2 is SYGVNS. With V trimmed by 6 bases and J by 4 bases, 9 bases remained unmatched. CDR3 sequence reads: CASSLQGARGTEAFF. For the CDR3, the DNA is TGTGCCAGCAGCTTACAGGGGGCGCGGGGCACTGAAGCTTTCTTT.

J is TRBJ2-7 and V is TRBV28; D uncertain. The germline V gene encodes CDR1 MDHEN and CDR2 SYDVKM. This CDR3 is built from 10 residues. Trimming took off 6 bases at V and 4 bases at J, with 4 bases between the two ends. The CDR3 coding sequence is TGTGCCAGCAGCAAATACGAGCAGTACTTC. Translated: CASSKYEQYF.

This clone was counted between two and nine times. The rearrangement joins TRBV28 to TRBJ1-5; 9 bases align to TRBD1. V was clipped by 7 bases and J by 2 bases; unmatched bases: 6. Germline V gene data show CDR1 as MDHEN and CDR2 as SYDVKM. This CDR3 region has 15 residues. The CDR3 loop reads CASISRDRGNQPQHF. In DNA, the CDR3 is TGTGCCAGCATAAGCCGGGACAGGGGCAATCAGCCCCAGCATTTT.

The chain carries TRBV30 and TRBJ2-7; TRBD1 is a possible D gene (5 bases). V lost 3 bases to trimming and J lost 3 bases, with 12 bases between them. Germline V gene lookup returns CDR1 GTSNPN and CDR2 SVGIG (reference sequence). The CDR3 length is 13 residues. CDR3 sequence (DNA): TGTGCCTGGAGCTCTCAGGGCCACTACGAGCAGTACTTC. It yields the protein CAWSSQGHYEQYF.

This clone was detected once. CDR3: CASSLEGSGEIDTQYF. CDR3 nucleotide sequence: TGCGCCAGCAGCTTGGAAGGTAGCGGGGAGATAGATACGCAGTATTTT. The gene calls are TRBV5-1 and TRBJ2-3; 8 bases are shared with TRBD2. Per germline, CDR1 SGHRS and CDR2 YFSETQ. The length of the CDR3 is 16 residues. V was pared by 0 bases and J by 5 bases, with 8 bases of the junction left unmatched.

The chain carries TRBV2 and TRBJ1-5; 7 nucleotides align to TRBD1. The CDR3 spans 14 residues. Germline V CDR1 and CDR2: SNHLY, FYNNEI. The V segment lost 7 bases and the J segment 2 bases; nucleotides outside the gene matches: 5. This CDR3 is CASIIDRGNQPQHF. The CDR3 coding sequence is TGTGCCAGCATCATCGACAGGGGCAATCAGCCCCAGCATTTT.

The chain is built from TRBV7-9 and TRBJ2-3, with D perhaps matching TRBD2 (6 bases). This CDR3 is 15 amino acids long. CDR1 and CDR2 from the germline V gene are SEHNR and FQNEAQ (reference sequence). V shed 5 bases and J shed 1 base, with 13 bases lying between them. The CDR3 coding sequence is TGTGCCAGCAGCCCCCAGGCGGGGCGCACAGATACGCAGTATTTT. Amino acid sequence: CASSPQAGRTDTQYF.